Presented here are 28 T cell receptor beta chains from one specimen sequenced in a study of graft-versus-host responses after intestinal transplantation (TCRdb year 2021). The time point label, read with the paper, signifies: cells obtained before transplantation from donor or recipient. Mixed lymphocyte reactions plated about 200,000 CFSE-labeled pre-transplant responders with about 200,000 irradiated violet-dye-labeled stimulators and were cultured for 6 to 7 days. Libraries were made using the immunoSEQ multiplex PCR assay. The table was pulled from immuneACCESS by TCRdb, which kept in-frame rearrangements only. Such tables lose some clones; where checked, under half of the loss comes from unresolved V genes, and the rest has no known cause. The sample records about 21,000 clones, roughly 43% of which are singletons. Roughly 1.7% of the sample is held by the ten biggest clonotypes. This specimen was alloreactive CD8+ T cells from a mixed lymphocyte reaction culture, taken before intestinal transplant. What the cell subset or site label conveys for this sample: CFSE-low proliferating T cells sorted from roughly six-day pre-transplant mixed lymphocyte reaction (GvH or HvG direction). These receptors originate from a human patient who received an intestinal transplant.

The chain combines TRBV6-5 with TRBJ1-5; D is undetermined. V lost 2 bases, J lost 3 bases, and 11 bases lay in between. The germline V gene encodes CDR1 MNHEY and CDR2 SVGAGI. The CDR3 is 15 residues long. The CDR3 nucleotides are TGTGCCAGCAGTTACAGTCCAGTTCTCAATCAGCCCCAGCATTTT. This translates into CASSYSPVLNQPQHF.

There are a few counts of this clone. V usage is TRBV30 and J usage is TRBJ2-5, with D perhaps TRBD1 or TRBD2 (5 bases each). V lost 5 bases, J lost 9 bases, and 16 bases lay in between. CDR3 size: 12 residues. Germline V CDR1 and CDR2: GTSNPN, SVGIG (reference sequence). CDR3 in DNA: TGTGCCTGGGCCGGGACCACCCAGGCCCAGTACTTC. Protein: CAWAGTTQAQYF. The full variable domain, its missing parts supplied by reference TRBV30 and TRBJ2-5, is SQTIHQWPATLVQPVGSPLSLECTVEGTSNPNLYWYRQAAGRGLQLLFYSVGIGQISSEVPQNLSASRPQDRQFILSSKKLLLSDSGFYLCAWAGTTQAQYFGPGTRLLVL.

The chain carries TRBV5-1 and TRBJ2-3, with D maybe TRBD2 (5 bases). The CDR3 runs 13 residues. Trimming stripped 4 bases from V and 8 bases from J, with 14 bases between. CDR1 is SGHRS, CDR2 YFSETQ, per germline. The CDR3 loop is CASSDSLARTQYF. The CDR3 DNA follows: TGCGCCAGCAGCGACTCCCTAGCTCGTACGCAGTATTTT.

This clone turned up a few times. The chain joins TRBV7-9 to TRBJ1-1; D remains unclear. Germline V lookup: CDR1 SEHNR, CDR2 FQNEAQ (reference sequence). This CDR3 contains 14 residues. Between the trimmed V and J ends, which lost 1 base and 3 bases, there was a span of 9 bases. The CDR3 reads CASSLEIRHTEAFF. DNA for the CDR3: TGTGCCAGCAGCTTAGAAATCCGGCACACTGAAGCTTTCTTT. The whole variable domain, filled in from reference TRBV7-9 and TRBJ1-1, reads DTGVSQNPRHKITKRGQNVTFRCDPISEHNRLYWYRQTLGQGPEFLTYFQNEAQLEKSRLLSDRFSAERPKGSFSTLEIQRTEQGDSAMYLCASSLEIRHTEAFFGQGTRLTVV.

The chain recombines TRBV5-1 with TRBJ2-5; D may be TRBD2 (6 bases). V lost 4 bases and J 5 bases, leaving 21 bases between the germline ends. The germline V gene encodes CDR1 SGHRS and CDR2 YFSETQ. This CDR3 contains 16 residues. The CDR3 protein is CASSASRGSLYETQYF. The CDR3 DNA reads TGCGCCAGCAGCGCGAGTCGGGGGTCGCTGTACGAGACCCAGTACTTC.

The rearrangement joins TRBV7-9 to TRBJ2-1, with D uncertain. Germline V gene lookup returns CDR1 SEHNR and CDR2 FQNEAQ (reference sequence). The CDR3 runs to 15 residues. The V end lost 0 bases, the J end lost 0 bases, and 6 bases lay between the germline ends. In DNA, the CDR3 is TGTGCCAGCAGCTTAGCGGGTGTCTCCTACAATGAGCAGTTCTTC. Protein sequence: CASSLAGVSYNEQFF.

CDR3 coding DNA: TGTGCCAGCAGCTTCACAGGGAGCCCCGGGGAGCTGTTTTTT. As protein: CASSFTGSPGELFF. The gene calls are TRBV5-5 and TRBJ2-2, with D perhaps TRBD1 (6 bases). The CDR3 sequence is 14 residues long. Per germline, CDR1 SGHKS and CDR2 YYEKEE (reference sequence). Trimming removed 2 bases at V and 6 bases at J, with 11 bases between. Complete variable domain (other parts from reference TRBV5-5 and TRBJ2-2): DAGVTQSPTHLIKTRGQQVTLRCSPISGHKSVSWYQQVLGQGPQFIFQYYEKEERGRGNFPDRFSARQFPNYSSELNVNALLLGDSALYLCASSFTGSPGELFFGEGSRLTVL.

This clone was seen once. This rearrangement joins TRBV19 to TRBJ2-3, with no clear D. Germline CDR1 reads LNHDA; CDR2 reads SQIVND (reference sequence). V dropped 6 bases and J dropped 2 bases, with 9 bases sitting between them. The CDR3 runs to 13 residues. CDR3 loop: CASRKGFTDTQYF. The CDR3 DNA follows: TGTGCCAGTAGAAAGGGATTCACAGATACGCAGTATTTT.

The chain couples TRBV7-9 to TRBJ1-2; possibly TRBD1 for D (6 bases). Trimming shortened V by 3 bases and J by 1 base, and 9 bases separated the two germline ends. CDR3 length: 14 residues. CDR1 and CDR2 (germline): SEHNR, FQNEAQ (reference sequence). CDR3 DNA sequence: TGTGCCAGCAGCTTCGGACAGATTAACTATGGCTACACCTTC. Translated: CASSFGQINYGYTF. Supplemented by reference TRBV7-9 and TRBJ1-2, the full variable domain reads DTGVSQNPRHKITKRGQNVTFRCDPISEHNRLYWYRQTLGQGPEFLTYFQNEAQLEKSRLLSDRFSAERPKGSFSTLEIQRTEQGDSAMYLCASSFGQINYGYTFGSGTRLTVV.

V usage is TRBV5-5 and J usage is TRBJ2-5; no clear D. Deletions cut 2 bases from V and 2 bases from J, with 7 bases between. This CDR3 is 13 amino acids long. Germline V gene lookup returns CDR1 SGHKS and CDR2 YYEKEE (reference sequence). CDR3 residues: CASSFSGQETQYF. CDR3 coding DNA: TGTGCCAGCAGCTTCTCAGGACAAGAGACCCAGTACTTC.

The chain has TRBV28 and TRBJ2-2, with D possibly matching TRBD1 (5 bases). V lost 6 bases, J lost 2 bases, and 10 bases lay in between. The CDR3 contains 14 residues. The germline CDR1 and CDR2 sequences are MDHEN and SYDVKM. As DNA, the CDR3 is TGTGCCAGCAGCTGGGGCAGCAACACCGGGGAGCTGTTTTTT. This encodes CASSWGSNTGELFF. Full variable domain (outside the CDR3, taken from reference TRBV28 and TRBJ2-2): DVKVTQSSRYLVKRTGEKVFLECVQDMDHENMFWYRQDPGLGLRLIYFSYDVKMKEKGDIPEGYSVSREKKERFSLILESASTNQTSMYLCASSWGSNTGELFFGEGSRLTVL.

This rearrangement joins TRBV19 to TRBJ1-5; D not resolved. Trimming pared 5 bases from V and 5 bases from J, leaving 13 bases between. Germline assignment: CDR1 LNHDA and CDR2 SQIVND (reference sequence). This CDR3 region has 14 residues. In DNA form, the CDR3 reads TGTGCCAGTAGTCGGCGGGGTTCCTATCAGCCCCAGCATTTT. Translation gives CASSRRGSYQPQHF.

The count of this clone is one. Here the CDR3 reads CASRGPGPGNQPQHF. The CDR3 coding sequence is TGTGCCAGCAGGGGACCGGGCCCAGGGAACCAGCCCCAGCATTTT. V and J are TRBV2 and TRBJ1-5; TRBD1 is a possible D gene (5 bases). V was pared by 6 bases and J by 7 bases, with 19 bases between. From germline, CDR1 is SNHLY and CDR2 FYNNEI. CDR3 length: 15 amino acids.

This clone was seen more than once but under ten times. The chain uses TRBV12-2 and TRBJ2-7; the tabulated D call, TRBD1, remains unverified against the DNA. TRBV12-2 constitutes a pseudogene. The CDR3 has 14 residues. The DNA of the CDR3 is TGTGCAAGTCGTGCCCCTGGACAGAAATACGAGCAGTACTTC. This encodes CASRAPGQKYEQYF.

This clone was counted a few times. The V call is TRBV6-5, the J call TRBJ1-5; no firm D call. Germline values: CDR1 MNHEY, CDR2 SVGAGI. This CDR3 is 13 amino acids long. Trimming removed 5 bases from V and 5 bases from J, with 10 bases in between. The CDR3 nucleotides are TGTGCCAGCAGTGAACAAGTACATCAGCCCCAGCATTTT. This codes for CASSEQVHQPQHF.

V is TRBV5-1 and J is TRBJ1-2, with unresolved D. The length of the CDR3 is 14 residues. The germline gives CDR1 SGHRS, CDR2 YFSETQ. Trimming left V 1 base short and J 0 bases short, with 7 bases between. The CDR3 here is CASSLRGTNYGYTF. The CDR3 DNA is TGCGCCAGCAGCTTGAGAGGGACTAACTATGGCTACACCTTC.

In this sample, this clone turned up a few times. This chain uses TRBV7-9 with TRBJ2-1; a possible D gene is TRBD1 (5 bases). Trimming removed 5 bases from V and 10 bases from J, with 12 bases in between. Looked up from germline, CDR1 is SEHNR and CDR2 is FQNEAQ (reference sequence). CDR3 length equals 12 residues. The CDR3 nucleotides are TGTGCCAGCAGCCAGCAGGGCGGAGAGCAGTTCTTC. It codes for CASSQQGGEQFF.

The V and J genes are TRBV18 and TRBJ1-1; D call uncertain. In germline, CDR1 is KGHSH, CDR2 LQKENI. The V end lost 5 bases, the J end lost 1 base, and 8 bases lay between the germline ends. The CDR3 consists of 13 residues. CDR3 protein: CASSSAGNTEAFF. CDR3 DNA sequence: TGTGCCAGCTCATCGGCGGGGAACACTGAAGCTTTCTTT.

The J gene is TRBJ1-2, the V gene TRBV6-5; the D is unclear. Trimming removed 2 bases from V and 11 bases from J, with 18 bases in between. The CDR3 is made up of 14 amino acids. Germline loops: CDR1 MNHEY, CDR2 SVGAGI. Here the CDR3 reads CASSYGGGYGWYTF. CDR3 nucleotide sequence: TGTGCCAGCAGTTACGGTGGCGGATATGGGTGGTACACCTTC.

This clone is termed medium-sized. The chain links TRBV11-2 to TRBJ2-1, with 12 nucleotides matching TRBD2. Trimming cost V 3 bases and J 4 bases; bases outside gene matches: 1. The CDR3 runs to 15 residues. The germline V gene has CDR1 SGHAT and CDR2 FQNNGV. For the CDR3, the DNA is TGTGCCAGCAGCTTGACTAGCGGGGGTTACAATGAGCAGTTCTTC. Its translation is CASSLTSGGYNEQFF.

The gene calls are TRBV6-5 and TRBJ2-3; D is possibly TRBD1 (5 bases). The V end lost 2 bases, the J end lost 2 bases, and 8 bases lay between the germline ends. Germline-derived CDR1 and CDR2 are MNHEY and SVGAGI. The CDR3 loop spans 14 amino acids. In DNA, the CDR3 is TGTGCCAGCAGTTACGCGACAGCCACAGATACGCAGTATTTT. This translates into CASSYATATDTQYF.

This sequence joins TRBV5-1 and TRBJ2-1; no reliable D call. The germline gives CDR1 SGHRS, CDR2 YFSETQ. The V end lost 7 bases, the J end lost 5 bases, and 4 bases lay between the germline ends. The length of the CDR3 is 10 residues. CDR3 loop: CASGNNEQFF. The CDR3 nucleotides are TGCGCCAGCGGCAACAATGAGCAGTTCTTC.

This sequence joins TRBV28 and TRBJ2-4; D unclear. Per germline, CDR1 MDHEN and CDR2 SYDVKM. The CDR3 extends over 12 amino acids. With 3 bases removed from V and 10 bases from J, the gap between germline ends came to 10 bases. The CDR3 here is CASSLVAEIQYF. In nucleotides, the CDR3 is TGTGCCAGCAGTTTGGTCGCGGAGATTCAGTACTTC.

The chain recombines TRBV30 with TRBJ1-2, with D perhaps TRBD1 (6 bases). Per the germline V gene, CDR1 is GTSNPN and CDR2 is SVGIG (reference sequence). The V end lost 0 bases, the J end lost 5 bases, and 13 bases lay between the germline ends. The CDR3 is made up of 14 amino acids. CDR3 nucleotide sequence: TGTGCCTGGAGTGTAGTCGGGACACTTTATGGCTACACCTTC. Translated, it gives CAWSVVGTLYGYTF.

There are a few counts of this clone. The chain couples TRBV7-3 to TRBJ2-1, with 8 bases identical to TRBD2. This CDR3 comprises 16 residues. With 5 bases clipped from V and 4 bases from J, the junction kept 10 bases outside the gene matches. CDR1 SGHTA and CDR2 FQGTGA come from the germline V gene. The CDR3 region is CASSQWPSGSYNEQFF. The CDR3 region has the DNA TGTGCCAGCAGCCAATGGCCCAGCGGGAGTTACAATGAGCAGTTCTTC.

V and J are TRBV28 and TRBJ1-1, with a tentative D call TRBD1 (6 bases). CDR1 and CDR2 from the germline V gene are MDHEN and SYDVKM. This CDR3 region has 15 residues. Trimming removed 7 bases from V and 4 bases from J, with 19 bases in between. The CDR3 DNA follows: TGTGCCAGCACCTTTCATGGGGGCATGGGCACTGAAGCTTTCTTT. Its translation is CASTFHGGMGTEAFF.

The chain carries TRBV5-5 and TRBJ2-7; D not resolved. CDR1 SGHKS and CDR2 YYEKEE come from the germline V gene (reference sequence). The CDR3 contains 15 residues. The ends were cut back, 0 bases at V and 6 bases at J, with 16 bases in the middle. Here the CDR3 reads CASSLAPGPPSEQYF. The CDR3, as DNA: TGTGCCAGCAGCTTGGCCCCGGGTCCCCCCTCCGAGCAGTACTTC.

V is TRBV27 and J is TRBJ2-7; 8 bases line up with TRBD2. From germline, CDR1 is MNHEY and CDR2 SMNVEV (reference sequence). The CDR3 extends over 14 amino acids. V lost 6 bases, J lost 0 bases, and 4 bases stayed unmatched. The CDR3 region has the DNA TGTGCCAGCAGACATAGCGGGGCCTCCTACGAGCAGTACTTC. This translates into CASRHSGASYEQYF.